This T cell receptor beta chain comes out of a study of identifying expanded T cells in peripheral blood. The CDR3 has 14 amino acids. CDR1 is MNHEY and CDR2 is SMNVEV in the germline V gene (reference sequence). Deletions cut 0 bases from V and 1 base from J, with 6 bases between. Clones were read by immunoSEQ multiplex PCR, and TCRdb kept only the in-frame ones, dropping some. The sample lists around 94,000 clones; 88% were seen once. The sequenced sample was blood. This sequence originates from a person aged 18 to 75 in good health. V gene TRBV27 combines with J gene TRBJ1-1; tentatively, D is TRBD1 (6 bases). The CDR3 DNA is TGTGCCAGCAGTTTATCGGGACAGAACACTGAAGCTTTCTTT. It codes for CASSLSGQNTEAFF.